This entry lists 15 T cell receptor beta chains sequenced from one sample in a study of T cells in Graves' hyperthyroidism and ophthalmopathy. TCR beta CDR3 regions were amplified from RNA transcripts. HTBI primers were the set used in a first-round RT-PCR of the TCR CDR3. Via MiXCR, TCRdb re-called the multiplex PCR reads, giving one row per CDR3 protein. The sample records about 340,000 distinct CDR3 sequences, around 20% being singletons. The sequenced sample was blood. All receptors derive from a woman aged 50 to 60 with Graves' hyperthyroidism.

This chain uses TRBV5-1 with TRBJ2-2; D is undetermined. Trimming shortened V by 3 bases and J by 1 base, and 4 bases separated the two germline ends. CDR1 and CDR2 (germline): SGHRS, YFSETQ. This CDR3 comprises 13 residues. The CDR3 nucleotides are TGCGCCAGCAGCTCAAAGAACACCGGGGAGCTGTTTTTT. It translates to CASSSKNTGELFF.

This clonotype has a count of ten or more. The chain joins TRBV3-1 to TRBJ1-5, with D unclear. The CDR3 is 14 amino acids. V was pared by 4 bases and J by 4 bases, with 11 bases between. The germline gives CDR1 LGHDT, CDR2 YNNKEL (reference sequence). Here the CDR3 DNA reads TGTGCCAGCAGCCTCCGGGCCTCAAATCAGCCCCAGCATTTT. This encodes CASSLRASNQPQHF. The full variable domain, with the rest looked up from reference TRBV3-1 and TRBJ1-5, is DTAVSQTPKYLVTQMGNDKSIKCEQNLGHDTMYWYKQDSKKFLKIMFSYNNKELIINETVPNRFSPKSPDKAHLNLHINSLELGDSAVYFCASSLRASNQPQHFGDGTRLSIL.

This clonotype was found a few times. Since no conserved phenylalanine or tryptophan closes the CDR3, a read error is the likely cause. This chain links TRBV7-9 with TRBJ2-7; 9 nucleotides line up with TRBD1. CDR1 is SEHNR, CDR2 FQNEAQ, per germline (reference sequence). The CDR3 loop spans 17 amino acids. Trimming cost V 2 bases and J 0 bases; bases outside gene matches: 8. In nucleotides, the CDR3 is TGTGCCAGCAGCTTATTTAGGGGACAGGGAAGCTCCTACGAGCAGTACCTC. Its translation: CASSLFRGQGSSYEQYL.

The sample holds many counts of this clonotype. This chain connects TRBV28 to TRBJ2-1; 10 positions match TRBD2. The CDR3 consists of 18 residues. V was clipped by 3 bases and J by 6 bases; unmatched bases: 14. From germline, CDR1 is MDHEN and CDR2 SYDVKM. CDR3 in amino acids: CASSFGPLSGRASNEQFF. In DNA, the CDR3 is TGTGCCAGCAGTTTCGGCCCCCTCAGCGGGAGGGCCTCCAATGAGCAGTTCTTC.

This clonotype occurred many times. The chain carries TRBV6-1 and TRBJ2-3, with TRBD1 identical over 8 bases. The trim removed 6 bases at V and 4 bases at J, leaving 6 bases unmatched. Germline V CDR1 and CDR2: MNHNS, SASEGT. CDR3 length: 14 amino acids. CDR3 nucleotides: TGTGCCAGCAGAAAGACAGGGGTGCCAGATACGCAGTATTTT. Translation: CASRKTGVPDTQYF.

V is TRBV2 and J is TRBJ2-1; 7 bases line up with TRBD1. V lost 5 bases to trimming and J lost 4 bases; unmatched junction nucleotides: 11. This CDR3 is built from 16 residues. Germline V gene sequence: CDR1 SNHLY, CDR2 FYNNEI. CDR3 residues: CASSTWTGPQYNEQFF. CDR3 in DNA: TGTGCCAGCAGTACCTGGACAGGACCCCAGTACAATGAGCAGTTCTTC.

The V call is TRBV28, the J call TRBJ2-7, with 9 bases fitting TRBD2. Per germline, CDR1 MDHEN and CDR2 SYDVKM. Trimming removed 4 bases from V and 2 bases from J; junction bases left unmatched: 12. There are 17 residues in the CDR3. The CDR3 is CASSSSGSGSTAYEQYF. The CDR3 DNA is TGTGCCAGCAGTTCCTCGGGTAGCGGGAGTACGGCCTACGAGCAGTACTTC.

This clonotype was seen many times. The genes are TRBV19 and TRBJ2-1; 13 positions match TRBD2. Germline CDR1 reads LNHDA; CDR2 reads SQIVND (reference sequence). This CDR3 is 16 amino acids long. The junction had 10 bases not matched to a gene; V was cut back by 6 bases and J by 8 bases. DNA for the CDR3: TGTGCCAGTAGCAAGCCTGGACTAGCGGGAGAGGATGAGCAGTTCTTC. Translation gives CASSKPGLAGEDEQFF.

J is TRBJ2-5 and V is TRBV12-3 or TRBV12-4; 8 bases match TRBD1. The CDR3 has 16 amino acids. V shed 4 bases and J 6 bases; nucleotides not matched to a gene: 13. The CDR3 DNA is TGTGCCAGCAGTTCGCCGGACAGGGAGACTGGACAGACCCAGTACTTC. This gives the protein CASSSPDRETGQTQYF.

The genes are TRBV6-1 and TRBJ2-1; 9 bases are a match to TRBD2. Germline V CDR1 and CDR2: MNHNS, SASEGT. The CDR3 is 15 residues long. With V trimmed by 7 bases and J by 7 bases, 11 bases remained unmatched. DNA of the CDR3: TGTGCCAGCAATATAGCGGGAGAGATATATAATGAGCAGTTCTTC. This encodes CASNIAGEIYNEQFF.

This clonotype was counted ten times or more. This sequence joins TRBV3-1 and TRBJ2-1; a possible D gene is TRBD2 (6 bases). The V gene's germline CDR1 is LGHDT and CDR2 YNNKEL (reference sequence). Trimming pared 1 base from V and 7 bases from J, leaving 11 bases between. This CDR3 has 14 residues. The CDR3: CASSQVGGSNEQFF. The CDR3 bases are TGTGCCAGCAGCCAAGTGGGGGGTTCGAATGAGCAGTTCTTC.

V usage is TRBV28 and J usage is TRBJ2-7, with D possibly called TRBD1 or TRBD2 (5 bases each). Germline assignment: CDR1 MDHEN and CDR2 SYDVKM. Between the trimmed V and J ends, which lost 8 bases and 1 base, there was a span of 12 bases. The CDR3 has 13 amino acids. CDR3 region: CASRGTASYEQYF. CDR3 nucleotide sequence: TGTGCCAGCCGAGGGACCGCTTCCTACGAGCAGTACTTC. The full variable domain, in which reference TRBV28 and TRBJ2-7 provide the parts outside the CDR3, is DVKVTQSSRYLVKRTGEKVFLECVQDMDHENMFWYRQDPGLGLRLIYFSYDVKMKEKGDIPEGYSVSREKKERFSLILESASTNQTSMYLCASRGTASYEQYFGPGTRLTVT.

The V call is TRBV6-2 or TRBV6-3, the J call TRBJ2-2, with no clear D. CDR1 is MNHEY and CDR2 is SVGEGT in the germline V gene. The CDR3 consists of 13 residues. The ends were cut back, 5 bases at V and 7 bases at J, with 11 bases in the middle. Written as DNA, the CDR3 is TGTGCCAGCAGTCGGACCGGACGCGGGGAGCTGTTTTTT. Translation gives CASSRTGRGELFF.

In this sample, this clonotype turned up a few times. The V and J genes are TRBV7-8 and TRBJ1-5; no clear D gene. Between the trimmed V and J ends, which lost 5 bases and 6 bases, there was a span of 14 bases. The CDR3 totals 14 residues. Germline lookup yields CDR1 SGHVS and CDR2 FQNEAQ. CDR3 nucleotides: TGTGCCAGCAGCGACCCCTTGCGGGGTCAGCCCCAGCATTTT. This translates into CASSDPLRGQPQHF.

This clonotype was detected ten times or more. V is TRBV5-1 and J is TRBJ1-1; D might be TRBD1 (5 bases). The ends were cut back, 4 bases at V and 3 bases at J, with 13 bases in the middle. Germline V CDR1 and CDR2: SGHRS, YFSETQ. The CDR3 is 14 amino acids. The CDR3 nucleotides are TGCGCCAGCAGCCGGGACGGCCTGGACACTGAAGCTTTCTTT. Translated: CASSRDGLDTEAFF. The entire variable domain, with the rest obtained from reference TRBV5-1 and TRBJ1-1, is as follows: KAGVTQTPRYLIKTRGQQVTLSCSPISGHRSVSWYQQTPGQGLQFLFEYFSETQRNKGNFPGRFSGRQFSNSRSEMNVSTLELGDSALYLCASSRDGLDTEAFFGQGTRLTVV.